Presented here are 26 T cell receptor beta chains from one specimen sequenced in a study of blood T cells in healthy people across ages (dated by TCRdb to the mid-2010s). The library was built by means of 5' RACE. The run used an Illumina HiSeq 2500. The second PCR ran for about 7 to 11 cycles and used a J-beta primer mix along with a sample-barcoded 5' primer. Clones were called with MiXCR by TCRdb after fastp trimmed the public reads at Q25, and only in-frame beta chains were retained. One record per CDR3 amino acid sequence lists the most common genes and DNA. For this sample the table gives 700,000 or so distinct CDR3 sequences, of which approximately 21% were detected only once. The leading ten clones occupy around 22% of the sample. Sequencing was done on a sample of blood. Source of these receptors: a man in his 70s in good health.

The chain is built from TRBV28 and TRBJ1-2; D perhaps matches TRBD1 (6 bases). V was pared by 2 bases and J by 0 bases, with 13 bases between. From germline, CDR1 is MDHEN and CDR2 SYDVKM. There are 16 residues in the CDR3. CDR3 protein: CASSLRLKGANYGYTF. CDR3 bases: TGTGCCAGCAGTTTAAGGTTAAAGGGGGCTAACTATGGCTACACCTTC.

V usage is TRBV19 and J usage is TRBJ1-1; no clear D gene. The CDR3 totals 13 residues. Germline assignment: CDR1 LNHDA and CDR2 SQIVND (reference sequence). V was trimmed by 7 bases and J by 2 bases, leaving 11 bases between them. Here the CDR3 DNA reads TGTGCCAGTAAGGCTACGAGAAACACTGAAGCTTTCTTT. Translating gives CASKATRNTEAFF.

CDR3 protein: CAISTGDTQYF. In DNA, the CDR3 is TGTGCCATCAGTACCGGGGATACGCAGTATTTT. The V gene is TRBV10-3, the J gene TRBJ2-3; D unclear. The germline V and J ends were trimmed by 5 bases and 6 bases, with 6 bases remaining between them. The V gene's germline CDR1 is ENHRY and CDR2 SYGVKD. The CDR3 runs to 11 residues.

The chain recombines TRBV4-3 with TRBJ2-4, with TRBD2 matching over 10 bases. This CDR3 contains 18 residues. The germline gives CDR1 LGHNA, CDR2 YSLEER. The V segment lost 0 bases and the J segment 8 bases; nucleotides outside the gene matches: 13. CDR3 DNA: TGCGCCAGCAGCCAAGAGGAAGGTCTAGCGGGAGTTAAGGACATTCAGTACTTC. As protein: CASSQEEGLAGVKDIQYF.

The J gene is TRBJ2-7, the V gene TRBV12-3 or TRBV12-4; unclear D gene. Trimming stripped 2 bases from V and 5 bases from J, with 13 bases between. This CDR3 contains 14 residues. CDR3 nucleotides: TGTGCCAGCAGTTTAAACCCCCGTCGGAACGAGCAGTACTTC. The encoded protein is CASSLNPRRNEQYF.

The rearrangement joins TRBV2 to TRBJ2-3, with D perhaps being TRBD1 or TRBD2 (6 bases each). Germline values: CDR1 SNHLY, CDR2 FYNNEI. Deletions cut 6 bases from V and 3 bases from J, with 13 bases between. The CDR3 consists of 14 residues. CDR3 bases: TGTGCCAGCAGCGAAACAGGGACTACAGATACGCAGTATTTT. It is translated as CASSETGTTDTQYF.

This clonotype turned up a few times. J is TRBJ2-2 and V is TRBV7-2, with TRBD2 matching 10 bases. V dropped 5 bases and J dropped 0; count of bases not matched to a gene: 15. The CDR3 extends over 20 amino acids. The germline CDR1 and CDR2 sequences are SGHTA and FQGNSA. The CDR3 nucleotides are TGTGCCAGCAGCCCAAGGACTAGCGGCAACCCTATTGCGAACACCGGGGAGCTGTTTTTT. As protein: CASSPRTSGNPIANTGELFF.

This clonotype appeared a few times. A read error may produce the germline difference seen at one junction end. The chain uses TRBV7-2 and TRBJ2-1, with TRBD1 matching over 8 bases. CDR3 length: 13 residues. Germline values: CDR1 SGHTA, CDR2 FQGNSA. CDR3 sequence: CASSFYRGNDQFF. The CDR3 nucleotides are TGTGCCAGCAGCTTTTACAGGGGGAATGATCAGTTCTTC.

This rearrangement joins TRBV11-2 to TRBJ2-5; the match to TRBD2 covers 10 bases. V dropped 6 bases and J dropped 7; count of bases not matched to a gene: 11. From germline, CDR1 is SGHAT and CDR2 FQNNGV. The CDR3 contains 15 residues. For the CDR3, the DNA is TGTGCCAGCAGAGCTACTAGCGGGGATCCCTTGACCCAGTACTTC. Its protein is CASRATSGDPLTQYF.

The rearrangement joins TRBV20-1 to TRBJ2-1; TRBD2 might be the D (6 bases). Germline V gene lookup returns CDR1 DFQATT and CDR2 SNEGSKA (reference sequence). V was cut by 0 bases and J by 5 bases, with 11 bases left in between. The CDR3 extends over 14 amino acids. The CDR3 sequence: CSARDWGVHNEQFF. DNA of the CDR3: TGCAGTGCTAGAGATTGGGGGGTCCACAATGAGCAGTTCTTC.

The chain links TRBV29-1 to TRBJ2-7; tentative D call: TRBD2 (6 bases). In germline, CDR1 is SQVTM, CDR2 ANQGSEA. CDR3 length equals 11 residues. V was pared by 6 bases and J by 5 bases, with 11 bases between. The DNA for the CDR3 is TGCAGCGTGATACGGGGGAACGAGCAGTACGTC. It encodes CSVIRGNEQYV.

J is TRBJ2-5 and V is TRBV28; no clear D. With 2 bases removed from V and 5 bases from J, the gap between germline ends came to 15 bases. The CDR3 length is 15 residues. The germline V gene encodes CDR1 MDHEN and CDR2 SYDVKM. The CDR3 nucleotides are TGTGCCAGCAGTTTAGCGTCCGACCACGGGGAGACCCAGTACTTC. Amino acids: CASSLASDHGETQYF.

The gene calls are TRBV20-1 and TRBJ2-1; D possibly uses TRBD1 or TRBD2 (5 bases each). Matching the DNA end better, TRBJ2-5 makes the J call doubtful. Germline values: CDR1 DFQATT, CDR2 SNEGSKA (reference sequence). CDR3 size: 13 residues. The DNA for the CDR3 is TGCAGTGCTGGGGGACCCGGAAGAGAGACCCAGTACTTC. Its protein product is CSAGGPGRETQYF.

Only a few counts were recorded for this clonotype. The rearrangement joins TRBV7-2 to TRBJ2-3; weak D call: TRBD1 (5 bases). CDR3 size: 13 residues. The V end lost 4 bases, the J end lost 3 bases, and 8 bases lay between the germline ends. Germline CDR1 reads SGHTA; CDR2 reads FQGNSA. The CDR3: CASSYQGTDTQYF. The CDR3 bases are TGTGCCAGCAGCTACCAGGGTACAGATACGCAGTATTTT.

This clonotype has at least ten counts. V is TRBV10-3 and J is TRBJ2-7; D uncertain. The CDR3 consists of 14 residues. V was pared by 6 bases and J by 2 bases, with 14 bases between. Germline CDR1 reads ENHRY; CDR2 reads SYGVKD. The CDR3 nucleotides read TGTGCCATCAGAGACACGGGTTCCACCTACGAGCAGTACTTC. Its protein product is CAIRDTGSTYEQYF.

This clonotype was recorded a few times. V usage is TRBV2 and J usage is TRBJ1-5; weak D call: TRBD1 (5 bases). Germline values: CDR1 SNHLY, CDR2 FYNNEI. Trimming took 5 bases from V and 5 from J, leaving 16 bases between them. The CDR3 totals 15 residues. This chain's CDR3 is CASSLETVGYQPQHF. CDR3 sequence (DNA): TGTGCCAGCAGTTTAGAGACAGTTGGCTATCAGCCCCAGCATTTT.

The chain joins TRBV6-5 to TRBJ1-1; D call uncertain. Germline V lookup: CDR1 MNHEY, CDR2 SVGAGI. V was trimmed by 6 bases and J by 2 bases, leaving 7 bases between them. The CDR3 loop spans 12 amino acids. The CDR3 nucleotides are TGTGCCAGCAGACGCCGAAACACTGAAGCTTTCTTT. This gives the protein CASRRRNTEAFF.

V is TRBV20-1 and J is TRBJ2-1; 11 nucleotides match TRBD2. The J call may be wrong; the DNA end is better matched by TRBJ2-5. Looked up from germline, CDR1 is DFQATT and CDR2 is SNEGSKA (reference sequence). The CDR3 loop spans 14 amino acids. In nucleotides, the CDR3 is TGCAGTGCTGGCCAACTAGCGGGGGAAGAGACCCAGTACTTC. It encodes CSAGQLAGEETQYF.

This clonotype was seen only a few times. The chain uses TRBV20-1 and TRBJ2-3, with D perhaps matching TRBD2 (5 bases). V dropped 3 bases and J dropped 3 bases, with 19 bases sitting between them. This CDR3 spans 16 amino acids. Germline CDR1 DFQATT, CDR2 SNEGSKA (reference sequence). CDR3 residues: CSASSRGGLLTDTQYF. CDR3 in DNA: TGCAGTGCTAGTTCCCGCGGCGGGCTTCTTACAGATACGCAGTATTTT.

This clonotype was observed a handful of times. V and J are TRBV6-5 and TRBJ2-1, with D possibly being TRBD2 (6 bases). The CDR3 covers 15 residues. V was shortened by 6 bases and J by 1 base, with 13 bases between the two germline ends. Germline V CDR1 and CDR2: MNHEY, SVGAGI. The DNA of the CDR3 is TGTGCCAGCAGCTATGGGGGGAAGTCCTACAATGAGCAGTTCTTC. Amino acids: CASSYGGKSYNEQFF.

The chain employs TRBV3-1 and TRBJ1-2, with 9 bases fitting TRBD1. Looked up from germline, CDR1 is LGHDT and CDR2 is YNNKEL (reference sequence). The CDR3 is 17 amino acids. J lost 6 bases, V lost 3 bases, and 14 bases had no gene match. CDR3 amino acids: CASSHGTGKSLGDGYTF. The DNA for the CDR3 is TGTGCCAGCAGCCACGGGACAGGGAAGTCGTTAGGTGATGGCTACACCTTC.

The chain links TRBV6-2 or TRBV6-3 to TRBJ2-4; 7 nucleotides line up with TRBD1. CDR1 and CDR2 from the germline V gene are MNHEY and SVGEGT. V dropped 5 bases and J dropped 3; count of bases not matched to a gene: 4. There are 14 residues in the CDR3. CDR3 bases: TGTGCCAGCAGTAACCGGGACAGCAAAAACATTCAGTACTTC. Protein: CASSNRDSKNIQYF.

The J gene is TRBJ1-2, the V gene TRBV10-2; D gene ambiguous. The CDR3 is 12 residues long. Trimming shortened V by 10 bases and J by 4 bases, and 13 bases separated the two germline ends. Germline assignment: CDR1 WSHSY and CDR2 SAAADI. The CDR3 region is CATNRPTYGYTF. The CDR3, as DNA: TGCGCCACCAACAGACCTACCTATGGCTACACCTTC.

This clonotype was observed a few times. V usage is TRBV15 and J usage is TRBJ2-7, with D perhaps TRBD1 or TRBD2 (5 bases each). Trimming shortened V by 0 bases and J by 4 bases, and 16 bases separated the two germline ends. Germline-derived CDR1 and CDR2 are LNHNV and YYDKDF (reference sequence). CDR3 size: 16 residues. The CDR3 nucleotides read TGTGCCACCAGCAGAGATTCCGGGACCAAACCATACGAGCAGTACTTC. Amino acid sequence: CATSRDSGTKPYEQYF.

V is TRBV29-1 and J is TRBJ2-3; TRBD2 matches 11 bases. The CDR3 covers 14 residues. The V segment lost 7 bases and the J segment 4 bases; nucleotides outside the gene matches: 7. CDR1 is SQVTM and CDR2 is ANQGSEA in the germline V gene. The CDR3 spells CSATVTSGADTQYF. The CDR3 DNA follows: TGCAGCGCCACCGTGACTAGCGGGGCAGATACGCAGTATTTT.

This clonotype occurred a few times. This chain uses TRBV12-3 or TRBV12-4 with TRBJ1-2; D is ambiguous. V shed 5 bases and J shed 7 bases, with 17 bases lying between them. The CDR3 runs 14 residues. CDR3 sequence (DNA): TGTGCCAGCAGTCCTTGGGAGACAAAACTTGGCTACACCTTC. It encodes CASSPWETKLGYTF.